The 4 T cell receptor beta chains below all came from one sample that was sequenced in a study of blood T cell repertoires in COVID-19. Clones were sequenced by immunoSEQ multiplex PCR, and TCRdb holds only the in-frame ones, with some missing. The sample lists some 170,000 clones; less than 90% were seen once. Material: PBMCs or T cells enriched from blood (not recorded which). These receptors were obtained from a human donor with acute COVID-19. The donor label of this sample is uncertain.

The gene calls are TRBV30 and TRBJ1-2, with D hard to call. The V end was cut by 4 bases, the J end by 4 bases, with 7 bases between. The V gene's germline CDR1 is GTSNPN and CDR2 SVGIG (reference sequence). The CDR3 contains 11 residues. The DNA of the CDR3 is TGTGCCTGGATTAGCAGCTATGGCTACACCTTC. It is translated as CAWISSYGYTF.

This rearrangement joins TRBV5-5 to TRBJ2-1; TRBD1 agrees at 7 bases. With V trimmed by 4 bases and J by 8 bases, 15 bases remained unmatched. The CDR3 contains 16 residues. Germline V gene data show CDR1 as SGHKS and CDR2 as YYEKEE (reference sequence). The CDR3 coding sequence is TGTGCCAGCAGCCCGCCTTGGACAGGTACCATCCATGAGCAGTTCTTC. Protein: CASSPPWTGTIHEQFF.

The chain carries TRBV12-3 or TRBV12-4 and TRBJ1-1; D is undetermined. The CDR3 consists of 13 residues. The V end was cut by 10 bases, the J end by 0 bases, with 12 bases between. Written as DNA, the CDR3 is TGTGCCACCATGGGCAGGATGAACACTGAAGCTTTCTTT. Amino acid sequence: CATMGRMNTEAFF.

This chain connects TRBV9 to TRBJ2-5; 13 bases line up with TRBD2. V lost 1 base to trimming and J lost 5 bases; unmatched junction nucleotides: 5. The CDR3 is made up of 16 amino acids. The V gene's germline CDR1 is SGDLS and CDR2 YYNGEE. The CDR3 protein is CASSVTSGGALETQYF. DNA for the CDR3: TGTGCCAGCAGCGTAACTAGCGGGGGGGCCCTGGAGACCCAGTACTTC.